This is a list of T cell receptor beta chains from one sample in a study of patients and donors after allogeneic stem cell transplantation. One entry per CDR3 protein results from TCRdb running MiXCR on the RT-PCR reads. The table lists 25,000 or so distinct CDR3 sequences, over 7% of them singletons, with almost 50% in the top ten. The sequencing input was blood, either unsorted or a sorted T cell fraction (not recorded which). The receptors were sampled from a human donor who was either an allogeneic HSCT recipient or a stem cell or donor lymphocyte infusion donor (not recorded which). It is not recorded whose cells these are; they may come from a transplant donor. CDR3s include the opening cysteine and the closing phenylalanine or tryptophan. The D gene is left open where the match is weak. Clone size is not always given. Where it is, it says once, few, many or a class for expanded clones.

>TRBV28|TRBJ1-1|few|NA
CASVTEAFF
TGTGCCAGCGTCACTGAAGCTTTCTTT
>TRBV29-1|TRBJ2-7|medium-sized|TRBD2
CSVRSSGPTYEQYF
TGCAGCGTCCGGAGTAGCGGGCCGACCTACGAGCAGTACTTC
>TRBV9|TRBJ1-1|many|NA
CASSVEPGTEAFF
TGTGCCAGCAGCGTAGAGCCGGGCACTGAAGCTTTCTTT
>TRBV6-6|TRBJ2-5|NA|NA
CASSNYGKETQYF
TGTGCCAGCAGTAACTACGGAAAAGAGACCCAGTACTTC
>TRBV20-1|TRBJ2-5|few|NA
CSAPDLEETQYF
TGCAGTGCTCCTGACTTGGAAGAGACCCAGTACTTC
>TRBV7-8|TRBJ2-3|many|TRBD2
CASSLALLAGADTQYF
TGTGCCAGCAGCTTAGCTCTACTAGCGGGAGCAGATACGCAGTATTTT
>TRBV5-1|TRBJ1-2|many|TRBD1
CASTKEGTGGVGYTF
TGCGCCAGCACAAAAGAGGGGACAGGGGGCGTTGGCTACACCTTC
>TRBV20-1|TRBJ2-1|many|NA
CSAMPGSSYNEQFF
TGCAGTGCTATGCCGGGTAGCTCCTACAATGAGCAGTTCTTC
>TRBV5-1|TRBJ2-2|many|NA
CASSLEGTGELFF
TGCGCCAGCAGCTTGGAGGGGACCGGGGAGCTGTTTTTT
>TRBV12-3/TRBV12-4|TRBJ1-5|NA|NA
CASSAGHNQPQHF
TGTGCCAGCAGTGCAGGGCACAATCAGCCCCAGCATTTT
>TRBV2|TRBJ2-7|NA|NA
CASQGPEPYEQYF
TGTGCCAGCCAAGGGCCGGAACCCTACGAGCAGTACTTC
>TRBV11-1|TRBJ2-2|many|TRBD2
CASSPPGQGLAGRTGELFF
TGTGCCAGCAGCCCCCCAGGGCAGGGACTAGCGGGGCGCACCGGGGAGCTGTTTTTT
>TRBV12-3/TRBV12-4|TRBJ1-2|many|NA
CASGTGIHNYGYTF
TGTGCCAGCGGAACAGGGATTCATAACTATGGCTACACCTTC
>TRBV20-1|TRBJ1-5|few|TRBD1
CSARGETGGQPQHF
TGCAGTGCTAGAGGAGAAACAGGGGGCCAGCCCCAGCATTTT
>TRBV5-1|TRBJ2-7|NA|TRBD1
CASSPRQGNTNEQYF
TGCGCCAGCAGCCCTCGACAGGGAAATACCAACGAGCAGTACTTC
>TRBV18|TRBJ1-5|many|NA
CASSPRRGGARVPNQPQHF
TGTGCCAGCTCACCACGGCGTGGCGGGGCCAGGGTTCCTAATCAGCCCCAGCATTTT
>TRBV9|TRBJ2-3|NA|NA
CASSVGLATDTQYF
TGTGCCAGCAGCGTAGGGCTAGCCACAGATACGCAGTATTTT
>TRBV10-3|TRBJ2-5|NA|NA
CAISKQGLGQETQYF
TGTGCCATCAGTAAACAGGGTTTGGGGCAGGAGACCCAGTACTTC